This T cell receptor (beta chain) is from a study of blood T cell repertoires in COVID-19. The overall study: From the United States, Italy and Spain came samples of acute and convalescent COVID-19. In each case, the material was cDNA or gDNA derived from T cells, B-cell-depleted T cells, or PBMCs.

There are a few counts of this clone. In the study's own analysis: Scientists estimated how many nucleated cells there were by amplifying reference gene primers. Data came from immunoSEQ multiplex PCR; TCRdb stores just in-frame clones and leaves some out. The V and J calls and clone size come from that table; D and trimming were worked out from the DNA. This table has 380,000 or so clones, approximately 86% appearing once. The germline CDR1 and CDR2 sequences are MNHEY and SVGAGI. V was pared by 2 bases and J by 0 bases, with 8 bases between. The CDR3 consists of 16 residues. Seattle patient enrollment occurred during active infection, with longitudinal follow-up thereafter.

The specimen was peripheral blood. The rearrangement joins TRBV6-5 to TRBJ2-6; no firm D call. This TCR derives from a woman aged 60-75 years with COVID-19, enrolled during active disease. The CDR3 reads CASSYPLASGANVLTF. CDR3 bases: TGTGCCAGCAGTTACCCTTTGGCCTCTGGGGCCAACGTCCTGACTTTC.